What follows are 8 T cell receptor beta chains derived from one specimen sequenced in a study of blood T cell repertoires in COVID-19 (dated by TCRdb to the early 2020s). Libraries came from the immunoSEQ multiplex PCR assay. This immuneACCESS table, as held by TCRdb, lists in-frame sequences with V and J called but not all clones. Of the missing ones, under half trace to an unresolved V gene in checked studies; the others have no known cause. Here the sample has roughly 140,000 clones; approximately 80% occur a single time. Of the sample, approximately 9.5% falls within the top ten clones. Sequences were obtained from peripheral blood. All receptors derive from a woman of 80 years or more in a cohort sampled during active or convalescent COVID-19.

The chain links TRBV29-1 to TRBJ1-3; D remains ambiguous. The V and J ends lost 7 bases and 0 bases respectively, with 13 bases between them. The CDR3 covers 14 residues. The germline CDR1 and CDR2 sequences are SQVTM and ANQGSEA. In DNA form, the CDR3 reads TGCAGCGCAGAACTTTTGTCCTCTGGAAACACCATATATTTT. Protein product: CSAELLSSGNTIYF. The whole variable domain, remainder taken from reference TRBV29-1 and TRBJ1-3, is SAVISQKPSRDICQRGTSLTIQCQVDSQVTMMFWYRQQPGQSLTLIATANQGSEATYESGFVIDKFPISRPNLTFSTLTVSNMSPEDSSIYLCSAELLSSGNTIYFGEGSWLTVV.

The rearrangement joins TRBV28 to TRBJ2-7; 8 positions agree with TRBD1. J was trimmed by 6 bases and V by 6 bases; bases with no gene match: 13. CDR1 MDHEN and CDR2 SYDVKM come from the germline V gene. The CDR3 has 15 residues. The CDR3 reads CASSSPSGQGPEQYV. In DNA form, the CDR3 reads TGTGCCAGCAGCTCCCCCTCAGGACAGGGCCCCGAGCAGTACGTC.

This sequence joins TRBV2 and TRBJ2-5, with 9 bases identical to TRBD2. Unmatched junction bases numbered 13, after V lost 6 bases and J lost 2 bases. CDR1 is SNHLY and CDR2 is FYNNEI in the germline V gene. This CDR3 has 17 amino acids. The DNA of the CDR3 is TGTGCCAGCAGGAAAGTTATAGCGGGGGAAGGTCAAGAGACCCAGTACTTC. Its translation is CASRKVIAGEGQETQYF.

CDR3 protein: CASSRRTGGYGYTF. The CDR3 region has the DNA TGTGCCAGCAGCAGGCGGACAGGGGGCTATGGCTACACCTTC. The genes are TRBV7-8 and TRBJ1-2; 10 bases are shared with TRBD1. Germline lookup yields CDR1 SGHVS and CDR2 FQNEAQ. The CDR3 has 14 amino acids. V was clipped by 5 bases and J by 4 bases; unmatched bases: 4.

In nucleotides, the CDR3 is TGTGCCAGCAGTCTACGTTCGAGTAATGAGCAGTTCTTC. It specifies CASSLRSSNEQFF. The chain joins TRBV6-6 to TRBJ2-1; D gene ambiguous. The CDR3 consists of 13 residues. Germline V gene data show CDR1 as MNHNY and CDR2 as SVGAGI (reference sequence). V shed 5 bases and J shed 7 bases, with 12 bases lying between them.

CDR3 in amino acids: CASTRGSEQYV. The CDR3 nucleotides read TGTGCCAGCACCAGGGGTTCCGAGCAGTACGTC. The genes are TRBV6-5 and TRBJ2-7; tentative D call: TRBD1 (6 bases). The V end lost 7 bases, the J end lost 6 bases, and 10 bases lay between the germline ends. The germline gives CDR1 MNHEY, CDR2 SVGAGI. The length of the CDR3 is 11 residues.

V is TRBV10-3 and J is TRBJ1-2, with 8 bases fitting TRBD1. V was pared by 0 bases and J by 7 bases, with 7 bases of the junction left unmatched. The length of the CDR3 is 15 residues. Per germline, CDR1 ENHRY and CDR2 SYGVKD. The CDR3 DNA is TGTGCCATCAGTGAGTCCCAGGGGGCGCTGGCTGGCTACACCTTC. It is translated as CAISESQGALAGYTF.

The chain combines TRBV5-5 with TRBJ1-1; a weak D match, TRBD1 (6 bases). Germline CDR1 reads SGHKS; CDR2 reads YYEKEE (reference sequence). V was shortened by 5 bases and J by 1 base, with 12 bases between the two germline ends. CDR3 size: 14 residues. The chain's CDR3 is CASSRDTSNTEAFF. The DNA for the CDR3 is TGTGCCAGCAGTAGGGACACCTCGAACACTGAAGCTTTCTTT.